Below, 27 T cell receptor beta chains from the same sample are listed, as sequenced in a study of tumor and adjacent non-tumor tissue in lung cancer. No cell sorting was done before RNA was extracted from the tissue. Three rounds of nested PCR, following a modified ARM-PCR protocol, produced the TCRbeta library. From the multiplex PCR reads, TCRdb called clonotypes with MiXCR, one entry per CDR3 protein. The sample lists approximately 71,000 distinct CDR3 sequences, about 61% seen once, with 20% in the top ten. The sample comprised lung tumor tissue. The receptors were sampled from a man aged 45 to 65 with non-small cell lung cancer.

The chain links TRBV6-5 to TRBJ2-1; 8 nucleotides align to TRBD1. V shed 5 bases, J shed 8 bases, and the junction held 8 bases outside the gene matches. This CDR3 is 14 amino acids long. Germline lookup yields CDR1 MNHEY and CDR2 SVGAGI. CDR3: CASSPHRGEDEQFF. CDR3 nucleotide sequence: TGTGCCAGCAGTCCCCACAGGGGGGAGGATGAGCAGTTCTTC.

The chain carries TRBV10-3 and TRBJ2-5; D is possibly TRBD2 (6 bases). The CDR3 has 14 residues. From germline, CDR1 is ENHRY and CDR2 SYGVKD. For the CDR3, the DNA is TGTGCAATCGGCCTGGGACTCCTAAAAGTGACCCAGTACTTC. Residues: CAIGLGLLKVTQYF.

In its sample, this clonotype was seen once. The germline gene is not matched at one end of the junction; a read error may be the cause. The chain has TRBV5-1 and TRBJ2-1; 7 nucleotides agree with TRBD2. This CDR3 is built from 12 residues. Germline loops: CDR1 SGHRS, CDR2 YFSETQ. CDR3 DNA: TGCGCCAGCACCTTGGCCGGGGGGGAGCAGTTCTTC. It translates to CASTLAGGEQFF.

Here the CDR3 reads CASSEYSTGRAQETQYF. CDR3 DNA: TGTGCCAGCAGTGAATATAGTACAGGGAGGGCCCAAGAGACCCAGTACTTC. The chain carries TRBV25-1 and TRBJ2-5; possible D gene TRBD2, 7 bases. The CDR3 length is 17 residues. Germline V gives CDR1 MGHDK, CDR2 SYGVNS. With 0 bases removed from V and 1 base from J, the gap between germline ends came to 15 bases.

Worth noting for this clonotype: A clone one base away is much larger, so this may be a read error. This chain uses TRBV2 with TRBJ2-3; TRBD2 matches 10 bases. J lost 2 bases, V lost 6 bases, and 8 bases had no gene match. The CDR3 is 16 amino acids. Germline CDR1 reads SNHLY; CDR2 reads FYNNEI. The CDR3 protein is CASSPRTSGYTDTQYF. The CDR3 DNA sequence: TGTGCCAGCAGCCCCAGGACTAGCGGATACACAGATACGCAGTATTTT.

The V call is TRBV6-1, the J call TRBJ2-7; D gene ambiguous. Germline lookup yields CDR1 MNHNS and CDR2 SASEGT. Deletions cut 0 bases from V and 4 bases from J, with 13 bases between. The CDR3 consists of 15 residues. The CDR3 nucleotides read TGTGCCAGCAGTGAAGCTCCAGATACTTTATACGAGCAGTACTTC. It yields the protein CASSEAPDTLYEQYF.

Turning to this clonotype: The germline gene is not matched at one end of the junction; a read error may be the cause. For the CDR3, the DNA is TGTACCAGCAGTCACTACACACCCAACGCCGGGGAGCTGTTTTTT. Protein: CTSSHYTPNAGELFF. The rearrangement links TRBV6-6 to TRBJ2-2; D gene unclear. Germline V lookup: CDR1 MNHNY, CDR2 SVGAGI (reference sequence). The CDR3 is 15 amino acids.

Concerning this clonotype: Sequence at one end of the junction differs from germline and may be a read error. The chain links TRBV6-6 to TRBJ2-2, with a possible D match to TRBD2 (5 bases). CDR1 MNHNY and CDR2 SVGAGI come from the germline V gene (reference sequence). CDR3 length: 13 residues. The CDR3 DNA reads as TGTGCCGCCCGTGAGCTCGGCACCGGGGAGCCGTTTTTT. The encoded protein is CAARELGTGEPFF.

About this clonotype: This may be a read error: a much more frequent sequence differs by one nucleotide. The genes are TRBV10-3 and TRBJ2-3; D is undetermined. Per germline, CDR1 ENHRY and CDR2 SYGVKD. The CDR3 totals 13 residues. This CDR3 reads CAISDPAVNTKYF. CDR3 DNA sequence: TGTGCCATCAGTGACCCAGCTGTCAATACGAAGTATTTT.

This chain joins TRBV20-1 and TRBJ1-2; tentatively, D is TRBD1 (5 bases). Germline CDR1 and CDR2: DFQATT and SNEGSKA (reference sequence). The CDR3 consists of 13 residues. Trimming stripped 4 bases from V and 3 bases from J, with 12 bases between. CDR3 residues: CSATGLTYYGYTF. The CDR3 bases are TGCAGTGCTACGGGACTCACCTACTATGGCTACACCTTC.

At least ten counts were recorded for this clonotype. DNA for the CDR3: TGTGCCAGCAGAAACAGGTACTATGGCTACACCTTC. Translated: CASRNRYYGYTF. This chain links TRBV28 with TRBJ1-2; tentative D call: TRBD1 (5 bases). V shed 6 bases and J shed 3 bases, with 8 bases lying between them. In germline, CDR1 is MDHEN, CDR2 SYDVKM. The CDR3 loop spans 12 amino acids.

This clonotype occurred a few times. The CDR3 bases are TGCAGTGCTAGTCCCAGCGGGTACAATGAGCAGTTCTTC. This codes for CSASPSGYNEQFF. V usage is TRBV20-1 and J usage is TRBJ2-1; TRBD2 might be the D (6 bases). V was cut by 3 bases and J by 4 bases, with 10 bases left in between. This CDR3 spans 13 amino acids. The germline V gene encodes CDR1 DFQATT and CDR2 SNEGSKA (reference sequence).

This chain connects TRBV6-2 or TRBV6-3 to TRBJ2-1, with 13 bases lining up with TRBD2. This CDR3 region has 15 residues. The V gene's germline CDR1 is MNHEY and CDR2 SVGEGT. The V gene end was trimmed by 10 bases and the J gene end by 4 bases; junction bases not matched to a gene: 7. CDR3 DNA: TGTGCCATCAATACTAGCGGGAGGGCATACAATGAGCAGTTCTTC. Translated: CAINTSGRAYNEQFF.

Details on this clonotype: Being one base from a much bigger clone, this may be a read error. This chain links TRBV5-1 with TRBJ2-1; D possibly corresponds to TRBD2 (6 bases). The CDR3 is 13 amino acids. Germline CDR1 SGHRS, CDR2 YFSETQ. CDR3 nucleotide sequence: TGCCCCAGCAGCTTGGCCCTAGCGTACGAGCAGTTCTTC. Protein product: CPSSLALAYEQFF.

Note on this clonotype: A much larger clonotype is one base distant, so this may be a read error. The chain couples TRBV20-1 to TRBJ2-5, with 7 bases that match TRBD2. Germline V gene data show CDR1 as DFQATT and CDR2 as SNEGSKA (reference sequence). CDR3 length: 12 residues. The CDR3 loop reads CSARTSTVFENF. DNA of the CDR3: TGCAGTGCAAGGACTAGTACGGTGTTTGAGAACTTC.

On this clonotype itself: Germline and junction disagree at one end, which may indicate a read error. This chain connects TRBV11-2 to TRBJ2-2; the match to TRBD2 covers 12 bases. The CDR3 spans 17 residues. Germline CDR1 is SGHAT and CDR2 is FQNNGV. In nucleotides, the CDR3 is TGTGCCAGCAGCATCGGACTAGCGGGAAGTTCCACCGGCGAGCTGTTTTTT. Translated, it gives CASSIGLAGSSTGELFF. Filled out from reference TRBV11-2 and TRBJ2-2, the complete variable domain reads EAGVAQSPRYKIIEKRQSVAFWCNPISGHATLYWYQQILGQGPKLLIQFQNNGVVDDSQLPKDRFSAERLKGVDSTLKIQPAKLEDSAVYLCASSIGLAGSSTGELFFGEGSRLTVL.

This sequence joins TRBV6-2 or TRBV6-3 and TRBJ1-5, with D hard to call. This CDR3 is built from 13 residues. Germline-derived CDR1 and CDR2 are MNHEY and SVGEGT. Trimming pared 4 bases from V and 8 bases from J, leaving 12 bases between. As DNA, the CDR3 is TGTGCCAGCAGTTCCAACACTGTAGAGCCCCAGCATTTT. Encoded protein: CASSSNTVEPQHF.

This clonotype has at least ten counts. V and J are TRBV29-1 and TRBJ2-5, with D possibly being TRBD2 (5 bases). Germline V gene lookup returns CDR1 SQVTM and CDR2 ANQGSEA. The CDR3 contains 14 residues. V gave up 7 bases and J gave up 4 bases, with 19 bases separating them. In nucleotides, the CDR3 is TGCAGCGCCGCCGGAGTCGGGGTGGGAGAGACCCAGTACTTC. Protein: CSAAGVGVGETQYF.

The rearrangement uses TRBV11-3 and TRBJ2-5, with 7 bases fitting TRBD2. CDR1 and CDR2 (germline): SGHNT, YENEEA. Germline trimming cut 0 bases from V and 2 bases from J; bases unmatched to any gene: 12. This CDR3 has 18 residues. This CDR3 reads CASSLERHRLAGQETQYF. CDR3 nucleotides: TGTGCCAGCAGCTTAGAACGTCACAGGTTAGCGGGTCAAGAGACCCAGTACTTC.

This clonotype has at least ten counts. This chain links TRBV29-1 with TRBJ2-2, with D unclear. Trimming took off 3 bases at V and 1 base at J, with 6 bases between the two ends. Germline V gene sequence: CDR1 SQVTM, CDR2 ANQGSEA. The CDR3 spans 13 residues. The CDR3 is CSVEGWNTGELFF. DNA for the CDR3: TGCAGCGTTGAGGGTTGGAACACCGGGGAGCTGTTTTTT.

A few counts support this clonotype. The V call is TRBV5-1, the J call TRBJ1-3, with no clear D. This CDR3 has 13 amino acids. CDR1 SGHRS and CDR2 YFSETQ come from the germline V gene. Between the trimmed V and J ends, which lost 4 bases and 4 bases, there was a span of 9 bases. The CDR3 protein is CASSPPLGNTIYF. CDR3 DNA sequence: TGCGCCAGCAGCCCGCCGTTGGGAAACACCATATATTTT.

To note about this clonotype: A read error may explain this, as a much larger clone is one base away. The J gene is TRBJ1-5, the V gene TRBV28; TRBD1 matches 7 bases. The CDR3 contains 15 residues. The V gene's germline CDR1 is MDHEN and CDR2 SYDVKM. The V and J ends lost 8 bases and 7 bases, in that order; junction bases with no gene match: 14. DNA of the CDR3: TGTGCCAGCCACCAGCCGGGGACAGAGTACCAGCCCCAGCATTTT. Translating gives CASHQPGTEYQPQHF.

About this clonotype: The junction departs from the called germline gene at one end, perhaps through a read error. The V gene is TRBV6-2 or TRBV6-3, the J gene TRBJ2-2; TRBD1 aligns across 7 bases. The CDR3 length is 16 residues. CDR1 is MNHEY, CDR2 SVGEGT, per germline. CDR3 bases: TGTACCAGCAGTTCCCCCTTTACAGGGGCACCAAGGGAGCTGTTTTTT. Encoded protein: CTSSSPFTGAPRELFF.

The V call is TRBV2, the J call TRBJ2-4, with D perhaps matching TRBD2 (5 bases). V lost 7 bases and J 7 bases, leaving 11 bases between the germline ends. Germline values: CDR1 SNHLY, CDR2 FYNNEI. This CDR3 contains 12 residues. CDR3 loop: CASMRAQNIQYF. The CDR3 DNA reads as TGTGCCAGCATGCGGGCTCAGAACATTCAGTACTTC.

Concerning this clonotype: A much larger clone differs by one base, so this may be a read error. The rearrangement uses TRBV20-1 and TRBJ2-3; 8 nucleotides line up with TRBD2. The CDR3 totals 13 residues. Germline CDR1 reads DFQATT; CDR2 reads SNEGSKA (reference sequence). In DNA, the CDR3 is TGCAATGCACCCATAGCGGGATCAGATACGCAGTATTTT. As protein: CNAPIAGSDTQYF.

Note on this clonotype: A much larger clone is a single base away; this may be a read error. The chain combines TRBV7-9 with TRBJ2-7; D is ambiguous. The CDR3 extends over 14 amino acids. Trimming removed 4 bases at V and 2 bases at J, with 12 bases between. The germline CDR1 and CDR2 sequences are SEHNR and FQNEAQ (reference sequence). The CDR3 sequence: CASSWKTCPYEQYF. CDR3 nucleotides: TGTGCCAGCAGCTGGAAGACTTGTCCCTACGAGCAGTACTTC.

With regard to this clonotype: Germline and junction disagree at one end, which may indicate a read error. The chain links TRBV19 to TRBJ2-2, with D possibly being TRBD1 (6 bases). CDR1 and CDR2 from the germline V gene are LNHDA and SQIVND (reference sequence). CDR3 size: 14 residues. CDR3 residues: CASKVAGDTGELLF. The DNA for the CDR3 is TGTGCCAGTAAGGTGGCAGGGGACACCGGGGAGCTGTTATTT.